These 16 T cell receptor beta chains came from one sample sequenced in a study of blood T cell repertoires in COVID-19. Data came from immunoSEQ multiplex PCR; TCRdb stores just in-frame clones and leaves some out. Of over 200,000 clones listed, more than 80% are singletons. Sequencing used peripheral blood. The origin of the receptors is a man aged 25-45 years with COVID-19, enrolled during active disease.

The chain recombines TRBV7-8 with TRBJ1-6; TRBD1 aligns across 7 bases. V was pared by 3 bases and J by 9 bases, with 11 bases of the junction left unmatched. This CDR3 spans 16 amino acids. Germline V gives CDR1 SGHVS, CDR2 FQNEAQ. CDR3 DNA: TGTGCCAGCAGCTTGCTCCGGGACAGTCTTTTTTCACCCCTCCACTTT. Residues: CASSLLRDSLFSPLHF.

This chain uses TRBV7-8 with TRBJ2-2, with TRBD2 as a possible D gene (7 bases). The germline V and J ends were trimmed by 5 bases and 4 bases, with 20 bases remaining between them. The CDR3 loop spans 17 amino acids. Germline CDR1 and CDR2: SGHVS and FQNEAQ. CDR3 sequence (DNA): TGTGCCAGCAGCAGGGGGGCACTAGCGATCTCCACCGGGGAGCTGTTTTTT. Protein: CASSRGALAISTGELFF.

CDR3 nucleotides: TGCGCCAGCAGCCAAGATGGGGGGATAGGGCAGCCCCAGCATTTT. Protein: CASSQDGGIGQPQHF. The V and J genes are TRBV4-3 and TRBJ1-5; D is perhaps TRBD1 (5 bases). Trimming took 0 bases from V and 7 from J, leaving 13 bases between them. This CDR3 contains 15 residues. The V gene's germline CDR1 is LGHNA and CDR2 YSLEER.

The gene calls are TRBV7-9 and TRBJ2-1; 8 nucleotides line up with TRBD2. This CDR3 has 15 residues. Germline V CDR1 and CDR2: SEHNR, FQNEAQ (reference sequence). The V segment lost 7 bases and the J segment 0 bases; nucleotides outside the gene matches: 5. For the CDR3, the DNA is TGTGCCAGCATCTCCGGGACTAGCTCCTACAATGAGCAGTTCTTC. This translates into CASISGTSSYNEQFF.

This clone turned up a few times. The chain links TRBV18 to TRBJ2-2; 7 positions agree with TRBD1. The CDR3 loop spans 16 amino acids. Germline V gives CDR1 KGHSH, CDR2 LQKENI. The J segment lost 1 base and the V segment lost 2 bases, leaving 4 bases of the junction unmatched. CDR3 loop: CASSPSGTVNTGELFF. As DNA, the CDR3 is TGTGCCAGCTCACCATCCGGGACAGTGAACACCGGGGAGCTGTTTTTT.

The chain has TRBV7-2 and TRBJ2-2; 7 bases are a match to TRBD2. The CDR3 consists of 14 residues. V gave up 3 bases and J gave up 8 bases; unmatched junction bases: 6. CDR1 and CDR2 from the germline V gene are SGHTA and FQGNSA. CDR3 sequence reads: CASSLDTSAGELFF. As DNA, the CDR3 is TGTGCCAGCAGCTTGGACACTAGCGCGGGGGAGCTGTTTTTT. Together with reference TRBV7-2 and TRBJ2-2, the CDR3 gives the full variable domain: GAGVSQSPSNKVTEKGKDVELRCDPISGHTALYWYRQSLGQGLEFLIYFQGNSAPDKSGLPSDRFSAERTGGSVSTLTIQRTQQEDSAVYLCASSLDTSAGELFFGEGSRLTVL.

This sequence joins TRBV27 and TRBJ2-7, with 7 nucleotides matching TRBD2. In germline, CDR1 is MNHEY, CDR2 SMNVEV (reference sequence). After removal of 0 bases from V and 5 bases from J, the junction contained 4 bases not matched to a gene. The CDR3 is 14 residues long. The CDR3 spells CASSLSGGVHEQYF. The DNA for the CDR3 is TGTGCCAGCAGTTTATCGGGAGGGGTGCACGAGCAGTACTTC.

The rearrangement uses TRBV19 and TRBJ1-2; 10 bases match TRBD1. The V gene end was trimmed by 6 bases and the J gene end by 1 base; junction bases not matched to a gene: 8. CDR3 size: 16 residues. CDR1 and CDR2 from the germline V gene are LNHDA and SQIVND (reference sequence). This chain's CDR3 is CASSRDRGVDNYGYTF. CDR3 DNA: TGTGCCAGTAGCAGGGACAGGGGCGTTGATAACTATGGCTACACCTTC.

J is TRBJ1-6 and V is TRBV7-9, with TRBD1 identical over 8 bases. Trimming cost V 0 bases and J 9 bases; bases outside gene matches: 7. Looked up from germline, CDR1 is SEHNR and CDR2 is FQNEAQ (reference sequence). The CDR3 is 16 residues long. This chain's CDR3 is CASSLAGQGAGSPLHF. The CDR3 nucleotides read TGTGCCAGCAGCTTAGCTGGGCAGGGGGCAGGTTCACCCCTCCACTTT.

The V gene is TRBV5-1, the J gene TRBJ2-5; 8 positions match TRBD1. With V trimmed by 5 bases and J by 4 bases, 7 bases remained unmatched. Germline assignment: CDR1 SGHRS and CDR2 YFSETQ. The CDR3 contains 14 residues. CDR3 nucleotide sequence: TGCGCCAGCAGACCAGACAGGGGAGGAGAGACCCAGTACTTC. This gives the protein CASRPDRGGETQYF.

The chain links TRBV24-1 to TRBJ1-5; D is perhaps TRBD1 (6 bases). Germline values: CDR1 KGHDR, CDR2 SFDVKD. V was pared by 4 bases and J by 4 bases, with 7 bases between. The CDR3 consists of 13 residues. The CDR3 sequence is CATSDRGNQPQHF. CDR3 coding DNA: TGTGCCACCAGTGACAGGGGAAATCAGCCCCAGCATTTT.

J is TRBJ1-4 and V is TRBV5-8; D is uncertain. Trimming cost V 2 bases and J 10 bases, with 15 bases left between them. The CDR3 consists of 14 residues. Looked up from germline, CDR1 is SGHTS and CDR2 is YDEGEE. The CDR3, as DNA: TGTGCCAGCAGCTTATGGGGAGCGGACGGAAAACTGTTTTTT. It codes for CASSLWGADGKLFF.

This rearrangement joins TRBV29-1 to TRBJ1-1; TRBD1 aligns across 8 bases. There are 13 residues in the CDR3. V trimming: 3 bases; J trimming: 4 bases; junction bases outside the gene matches: 4. Germline V gene lookup returns CDR1 SQVTM and CDR2 ANQGSEA. This CDR3 is CSVDIDRGTEAFF. The DNA for the CDR3 is TGCAGCGTTGACATTGACAGGGGCACTGAAGCTTTCTTT.

The chain is built from TRBV5-4 and TRBJ1-2; perhaps TRBD1 as D (6 bases). The CDR3 covers 13 residues. Germline V gene lookup returns CDR1 SGHNT and CDR2 YYREEE (reference sequence). V lost 6 bases and J lost 4, with 13 bases in between. This chain's CDR3 is CASNPRGGYGYTF. The CDR3 coding sequence is TGTGCCAGCAACCCGAGAGGGGGCTATGGCTACACCTTC.

The J gene is TRBJ2-3, the V gene TRBV7-9; possibly TRBD2 for D (6 bases). Per germline, CDR1 SEHNR and CDR2 FQNEAQ (reference sequence). The CDR3 totals 16 residues. Trimming removed 2 bases from V and 4 bases from J, with 16 bases in between. The CDR3, as DNA: TGTGCCAGCAGCTTAACGGGACCCCCGGGGGCAGATACGCAGTATTTT. Translation: CASSLTGPPGADTQYF.

The chain recombines TRBV7-9 with TRBJ1-2; D may be TRBD1 (5 bases). V was clipped by 5 bases and J by 0 bases, with 10 bases between them. The CDR3 has 14 residues. Germline lookup yields CDR1 SEHNR and CDR2 FQNEAQ (reference sequence). This chain's CDR3 is CASSPTAANYGYTF. CDR3 in DNA: TGTGCCAGCAGCCCGACAGCTGCTAACTATGGCTACACCTTC.